These 15 T cell receptor beta chains came from one sample sequenced in a study of TIL therapy for anti-PD-1-resistant metastatic lung cancer. Sample time point: pre-treatment sample, taken before nivolumab and TIL therapy. This was the immunoSEQ v3 assay. Produced via immunoSEQ multiplex PCR; TCRdb's table is partial and in-frame only. The repertoire has under 70,000 clones, around 87% of them found once; the top ten carry 2% to 3%. The sample was blood, taken at baseline. Every receptor here comes from a person aged 25 to 85 with non-small cell lung cancer.

The rearrangement uses TRBV13 and TRBJ2-2, with TRBD2 matching over 9 bases. V shed 3 bases and J 5 bases; nucleotides not matched to a gene: 1. CDR3 size: 14 residues. Germline-derived CDR1 and CDR2 are PRHDT and FYEKMQ (reference sequence). CDR3 loop: CASSFLAGTGELFF. In nucleotides, the CDR3 is TGTGCCAGCAGCTTCCTAGCGGGGACCGGGGAGCTGTTTTTT.

This rearrangement joins TRBV7-3 to TRBJ2-7, with TRBD1 matching 8 bases. There are 15 residues in the CDR3. V lost 2 bases to trimming and J lost 6 bases; unmatched junction nucleotides: 9. Germline V gene sequence: CDR1 SGHTA, CDR2 FQGTGA. The CDR3 loop is CASSLQGAVVSEQYF. The CDR3 DNA is TGTGCCAGCAGCTTACAGGGGGCGGTGGTTTCCGAGCAGTACTTC.

CDR3 DNA sequence: TGTGCCACCGAACAGGGTAATAGCAATCAGCCCCAGCATTTT. It encodes CATEQGNSNQPQHF. This rearrangement joins TRBV6-5 to TRBJ1-5; D is perhaps TRBD1 (6 bases). Germline assignment: CDR1 MNHEY and CDR2 SVGAGI. Trimming removed 10 bases from V and 0 bases from J, with 13 bases in between. This CDR3 spans 14 amino acids.

J is TRBJ2-7 and V is TRBV27; D is unclear. There are 12 residues in the CDR3. V was pared by 4 bases and J by 4 bases, with 8 bases between. Germline CDR1 MNHEY, CDR2 SMNVEV (reference sequence). CDR3: CASSSPGYEQYF. In DNA, the CDR3 is TGTGCCAGCAGTTCCCCAGGTTACGAGCAGTACTTC.

The chain employs TRBV6-5 and TRBJ2-1; D might be TRBD2 (5 bases). The germline V gene encodes CDR1 MNHEY and CDR2 SVGAGI. The germline V and J ends were trimmed by 5 bases and 4 bases, with 15 bases remaining between them. The CDR3 consists of 15 residues. CDR3 amino acids: CASSPLGEGYNEQFF. CDR3 coding DNA: TGTGCCAGCAGTCCCCTCGGCGAGGGATACAATGAGCAGTTCTTC.

DNA for the CDR3: TGTGCCTGGAGGATGGGTCTGGGGACTAGCGGGTCCTATCACAATGAGCAGTTCTTC. Residues: CAWRMGLGTSGSYHNEQFF. V and J are TRBV30 and TRBJ2-1, with 12 bases fitting TRBD2. This CDR3 comprises 19 residues. The V gene's germline CDR1 is GTSNPN and CDR2 SVGIG (reference sequence). The V segment lost 3 bases and the J segment 5 bases; nucleotides outside the gene matches: 17. Full variable domain (missing parts from reference TRBV30 and TRBJ2-1): SQTIHQWPATLVQPVGSPLSLECTVEGTSNPNLYWYRQAAGRGLQLLFYSVGIGQISSEVPQNLSASRPQDRQFILSSKKLLLSDSGFYLCAWRMGLGTSGSYHNEQFFGPGTRLTVL.

The chain uses TRBV30 and TRBJ1-5; weak D call: TRBD1 (5 bases). Per germline, CDR1 GTSNPN and CDR2 SVGIG (reference sequence). The CDR3 runs to 12 residues. Trimming removed 8 bases at V and 2 bases at J, with 10 bases between. The CDR3 loop reads CAGGVGNQPQHF. CDR3 DNA sequence: TGTGCCGGAGGGGTGGGCAATCAGCCCCAGCATTTT.

The chain has TRBV27 and TRBJ1-1; D unresolved. Trimming left V 2 bases short and J 1 base short, with 5 bases between. Per germline, CDR1 MNHEY and CDR2 SMNVEV (reference sequence). The CDR3 contains 13 residues. This CDR3 reads CASSLTGNTEAFF. CDR3 DNA: TGTGCCAGCAGTTTAACGGGGAACACTGAAGCTTTCTTT.

This clone was counted a single time. The J gene is TRBJ2-4, the V gene TRBV6-5; D might be TRBD2 (5 bases). CDR1 and CDR2 from the germline V gene are MNHEY and SVGAGI. The ends were cut back, 3 bases at V and 6 bases at J, with 12 bases in the middle. The CDR3 is 14 residues long. CDR3 nucleotide sequence: TGTGCCAGCAGTTATGGTGGAGGCTCAAACATTCAGTACTTC. It translates to CASSYGGGSNIQYF.

This sequence joins TRBV6-1 and TRBJ2-7; perhaps D is TRBD1 or TRBD2 (7 bases each). Germline V gene lookup returns CDR1 MNHNS and CDR2 SASEGT. V dropped 2 bases and J dropped 6 bases, with 20 bases sitting between them. The CDR3 runs to 16 residues. The CDR3 protein is CASSEWRAGGAREQYF. Written as DNA, the CDR3 is TGTGCCAGCAGTGAATGGAGGGCAGGGGGGGCCCGCGAGCAGTACTTC.

The V gene is TRBV30, the J gene TRBJ1-2; D ambiguous. CDR1 is GTSNPN, CDR2 SVGIG, per germline (reference sequence). V dropped 0 bases and J dropped 7 bases, with 9 bases sitting between them. The CDR3 covers 12 residues. CDR3 coding DNA: TGTGCCTGGAGTGTTGGTCGGATTGGCTACACCTTC. Translating it yields CAWSVGRIGYTF.

The V and J genes are TRBV3-1 (or the pseudogene TRBV3-2) and TRBJ2-2; D tentatively fits TRBD1 or TRBD2 (6 bases each). Trimming stripped 10 bases from V and 6 bases from J, with 15 bases between. Germline V CDR1 and CDR2: LGHDT, YNNKEL (reference sequence). The CDR3 sequence is 13 residues long. The CDR3, as DNA: TGTGCCACTATAGGGGGGCACCCCGGGGAGCTGTTTTTT. Translating gives CATIGGHPGELFF.

This clone showed up just once. The CDR3 nucleotides are TGTGCCAGCAGCCAAGTTGACGGGAGGAATTCACCCCTCCACTTT. Its protein is CASSQVDGRNSPLHF. The chain uses TRBV3-1 (or the pseudogene TRBV3-2) and TRBJ1-6; unclear D gene. The CDR3 consists of 15 residues. V was shortened by 1 base and J by 7 bases, with 11 bases between the two germline ends. CDR1 LGHDT and CDR2 YNNKEL come from the germline V gene (reference sequence).

J is TRBJ2-2 and V is TRBV28, with D possibly being TRBD2 (6 bases). Trimming left V 9 bases short and J 2 bases short, with 16 bases between. Germline values: CDR1 MDHEN, CDR2 SYDVKM. The CDR3 runs to 15 residues. The CDR3 sequence: CASSGGAVNTGELFF. The CDR3 DNA reads TGTGCCAGTAGCGGCGGCGCAGTCAACACCGGGGAGCTGTTTTTT.

The rearrangement joins TRBV20-1 to TRBJ2-7, with D possibly being TRBD2 (5 bases). The CDR3 sequence is 13 residues long. V lost 3 bases and J lost 9, with 18 bases in between. Germline assignment: CDR1 DFQATT and CDR2 SNEGSKA (reference sequence). The CDR3 DNA follows: TGCAGTGCTAGTGGGCAGGCCGGGGTCGGGCAGTACTTC. Protein product: CSASGQAGVGQYF.